This T cell receptor (beta chain) comes out of a study of response to subunit inactivated influenza vaccine (dated by TCRdb to 2017 to 2018). At the level of the whole study: Deep quantitative T cell receptor repertoire profiling was used in the study to track responses to a trivalent subunit inactivated influenza vaccine.

Summary of the overall study and its limitations: According to the authors, only a limited number of new T cells may be recruited by each seasonal influenza vaccination.

The library was generated by RT-PCR. Data came from an Illumina HiSeq 2500. TCRdb trimmed public reads at Q25 via fastp, called clones via MiXCR and kept in-frame beta chains. Every CDR3 protein is listed once, alongside the most common genes and DNA of its rows. Here the sample has 650,000 to 800,000 distinct CDR3 sequences; approximately 13% occur a single time. The ten largest clones capture around 7% of the sample. Turning to this clonotype: Its antigen specificity is not known. Base quality data are lacking; no much larger clone is found one base away.

Trimming takes 1 base off V and 3 bases off J; junction bases not matched to a gene: 4. CDR1 is given as SGHVS and CDR2 as FNYEAQ, both from the germline V gene. From cysteine to phenylalanine, the CDR3 is 15 amino acids long. Of the read, only the CDR3 DNA is kept; its 45 bases are in frame from base 1. This clonotype originated in a man aged 45-65 years who received an inactivated influenza vaccine. Donor details come from another sample of the same person, matched by shared clones. The source was PBMCs from blood, collected approximately 15 days before vaccination. The chain couples TRBV7-6 to TRBJ2-7; 9 of the junction bases match TRBD2. This receptor has the CDR3 CASSLEAGGIYEQYF. The bases are TGTGCCAGCAGCTTAGAGGCGGGAGGGATCTACGAGCAGTACTTC.